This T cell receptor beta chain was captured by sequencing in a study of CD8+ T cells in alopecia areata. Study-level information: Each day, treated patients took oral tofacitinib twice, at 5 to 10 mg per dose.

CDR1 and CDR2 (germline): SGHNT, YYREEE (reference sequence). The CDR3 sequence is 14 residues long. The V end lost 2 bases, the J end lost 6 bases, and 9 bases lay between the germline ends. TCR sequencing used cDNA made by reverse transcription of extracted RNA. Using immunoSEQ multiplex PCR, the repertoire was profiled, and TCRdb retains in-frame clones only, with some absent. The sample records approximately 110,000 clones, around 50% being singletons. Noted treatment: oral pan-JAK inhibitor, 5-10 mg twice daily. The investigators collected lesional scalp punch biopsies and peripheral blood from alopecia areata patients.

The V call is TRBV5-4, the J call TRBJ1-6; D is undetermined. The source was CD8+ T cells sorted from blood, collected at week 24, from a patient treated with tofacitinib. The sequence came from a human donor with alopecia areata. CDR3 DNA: TGTGCCAGCAGCTTAGAGGTCCTTAATTCACCCCTCCACTTT. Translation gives CASSLEVLNSPLHF.